This record concerns one TCR beta chain sequence. What it binds is not known. The CDR3 is made up of 16 amino acids. V was shortened by 0 bases and J by 2 bases, with 13 bases between the two germline ends. In germline, CDR1 is DFQATT, CDR2 SNEGSKA (reference sequence). These data belong to a study of early T cells in non-severe SARS-CoV-2 infection. At the level of the study: Chains stayed unpaired after sequencing of bulk RNA from unsorted whole blood.

Unique molecular identifiers were attached to individual cDNA molecules. TCRdb redid the calling of the 5' RACE reads with MiXCR, one entry per CDR3 protein. The sample records about 100,000 distinct CDR3 sequences, about 12% being singletons. Notes on the study in general: VDJdb matching skewed toward anti-spike CD8 responses, missing private and CD4 specificities.

The origin of this receptor is an adult who was a healthcare worker with PCR-confirmed SARS-CoV-2 infection or an uninfected control (not recorded which). This rearrangement joins TRBV20-1 to TRBJ2-2; maybe TRBD1 (5 bases). The material sequenced was whole blood. In DNA form, the CDR3 reads TGCAGTGCTAGAGATGTTGCAGGGCACAACACCGGGGAGCTGTTTTTT. Its protein is CSARDVAGHNTGELFF.